One and the same sample provided the 8 T cell receptor beta chains below, sequenced in a study of blood T cell repertoires in COVID-19. The assay was immunoSEQ multiplex PCR, and TCRdb's table has in-frame clones only and misses some. The table records about 160,000 clones, around three quarters of them present only once. The sequenced material came from peripheral blood. These receptors all come from a man in his sixties with acute or convalescent COVID-19.

This chain connects TRBV4-1 to TRBJ1-1; tentative D call: TRBD1 (6 bases). Deletions cut 4 bases from V and 5 bases from J, with 11 bases between. The CDR3 is 13 residues long. Germline V gene sequence: CDR1 MGHRA, CDR2 YSYEKL. The CDR3 here is CASSPPGVTEAFF. CDR3 bases: TGCGCCAGCAGCCCCCCAGGGGTAACTGAAGCTTTCTTT.

The gene calls are TRBV27 and TRBJ1-2, with D perhaps TRBD1 (5 bases). The germline V and J ends were trimmed by 4 bases and 8 bases, with 14 bases remaining between them. Germline-derived CDR1 and CDR2 are MNHEY and SMNVEV (reference sequence). The CDR3 has 13 amino acids. The CDR3, as DNA: TGTGCCAGCAGTTCGGCAGGGATGAGGGGCTACACCTTC. Translating gives CASSSAGMRGYTF.

This chain connects TRBV18 to TRBJ2-6; D gene uncertain. The V end was cut by 2 bases, the J end by 0 bases, with 5 bases between. The CDR3 is 15 residues long. Germline assignment: CDR1 KGHSH and CDR2 LQKENI. CDR3 coding DNA: TGTGCCAGCTCACCATCTTTCTCTGGGGCCAACGTCCTGACTTTC. Protein product: CASSPSFSGANVLTF.

This clone has more than one count but fewer than ten. The V gene is TRBV19, the J gene TRBJ1-6; 7 bases line up with TRBD1. CDR3 length: 14 residues. Trimming at V came to 3 bases and at J to 6 bases, leaving 2 bases not matched to a gene. Germline V CDR1 and CDR2: LNHDA, SQIVND (reference sequence). The CDR3 DNA is TGTGCCAGTAGTATTCAGGGGGGTAATTCACCCCTCCACTTT. Protein product: CASSIQGGNSPLHF.

The genes are TRBV24-1 and TRBJ2-4, with TRBD1 identical over 9 bases. V dropped 4 bases and J dropped 0; count of bases not matched to a gene: 6. The CDR3 sequence is 17 residues long. Per germline, CDR1 KGHDR and CDR2 SFDVKD. CDR3 in amino acids: CATSEGTGLLAKNIQYF. CDR3 DNA sequence: TGTGCCACCAGTGAGGGGACAGGGCTTCTAGCCAAAAACATTCAGTACTTC.

The chain employs TRBV5-4 and TRBJ2-3; D unresolved. Germline V gives CDR1 SGHNT, CDR2 YYREEE (reference sequence). V was trimmed by 2 bases and J by 2 bases, leaving 6 bases between them. The CDR3 runs to 13 residues. The CDR3 DNA follows: TGTGCCAGCAGCTTCACGGTCACAGATACGCAGTATTTT. Translated, it gives CASSFTVTDTQYF.

This clone occurred a few times. This chain joins TRBV4-1 and TRBJ2-7; perhaps TRBD1 as D (7 bases). Germline-derived CDR1 and CDR2 are MGHRA and YSYEKL. This CDR3 region has 14 residues. The V gene lost 3 bases and the J gene lost 3 bases, with 12 bases spanning the gap. The CDR3 DNA reads TGCGCCAGCAGCCACAGACAGGGAGGCTACGAGCAGTACTTC. Its translation is CASSHRQGGYEQYF.

The chain has TRBV2 and TRBJ2-7; D is perhaps TRBD1 (6 bases). The CDR3 has 13 residues. The germline V gene has CDR1 SNHLY and CDR2 FYNNEI. V lost 6 bases and J 2 bases, leaving 11 bases between the germline ends. This chain's CDR3 is CASRGTITYEQYF. The CDR3 nucleotides are TGTGCCAGCAGGGGGACAATTACCTACGAGCAGTACTTC. The full variable domain, with the rest looked up from reference TRBV2 and TRBJ2-7, is EPEVTQTPSHQVTQMGQEVILRCVPISNHLYFYWYRQILGQKVEFLVSFYNNEISEKSEIFDDQFSVERPDGSNFTLKIRSTKLEDSAMYFCASRGTITYEQYFGPGTRLTVT.